This TCR beta chain was recorded in a study of blood T cell repertoires in COVID-19. Assay used: immunoSEQ multiplex PCR; TCRdb lists only in-frame clones, some missing. The repertoire holds about 110,000 clones, with about 85% as singletons. The material sequenced was peripheral blood. The TCR comes from a woman in her 70s with acute or convalescent COVID-19.

CDR3 loop: CASSREFDRAETNQPQHF. DNA for the CDR3: TGTGCCAGCAGCCGGGAATTTGACAGGGCCGAAACTAATCAGCCCCAGCATTTT. The chain links TRBV7-9 to TRBJ1-5; the match to TRBD1 covers 7 bases. CDR1 is SEHNR, CDR2 FQNEAQ, per germline (reference sequence). CDR3 length: 18 residues. The V segment lost 5 bases and the J segment 4 bases; nucleotides outside the gene matches: 17.